A single sample is the source of the 2 T cell receptor beta chains below, sequenced in a study of T cells after posttransplantation cyclophosphamide (TCRdb year 2016). The method was the immunoSEQ multiplex PCR assay. Sourced from immuneACCESS, this table was stored by TCRdb with only in-frame sequences that have V and J called. A share of the clones is absent; for the studies checked, an unresolved V gene accounts for under half, and the remainder has no known explanation. The sample data list more than 20,000 clones, and about 82% of these were observed just once. The ten top clones hold around 5.8% of the sample. Sequencing used PBMCs. The receptor set was obtained from a woman aged 55-69 years with a blood cancer, CMV-positive, and with a related stem cell donor.

The CDR3 reads CATEGQRNNEQFF. CDR3 DNA: TGTGCCACCGAAGGACAGAGGAACAATGAGCAGTTCTTC. V and J are TRBV11-1 and TRBJ2-1, with D possibly TRBD1 on 6 matching bases. The V gene's germline CDR1 is SGHAT and CDR2 FQDESV (reference sequence). V was trimmed by 10 bases and J by 5 bases, leaving 15 bases between them. The CDR3 runs to 13 residues.

The chain joins TRBV7-3 to TRBJ1-1, with a possible D match to TRBD1 (5 bases). CDR3 length: 13 amino acids. The V and J ends lost 3 bases and 5 bases respectively, with 10 bases between them. From germline, CDR1 is SGHTA and CDR2 FQGTGA. CDR3 coding DNA: TGTGCCAGCAGCTTTACTGGGGGGACTGAAGCTTTCTTT. The encoded protein is CASSFTGGTEAFF.